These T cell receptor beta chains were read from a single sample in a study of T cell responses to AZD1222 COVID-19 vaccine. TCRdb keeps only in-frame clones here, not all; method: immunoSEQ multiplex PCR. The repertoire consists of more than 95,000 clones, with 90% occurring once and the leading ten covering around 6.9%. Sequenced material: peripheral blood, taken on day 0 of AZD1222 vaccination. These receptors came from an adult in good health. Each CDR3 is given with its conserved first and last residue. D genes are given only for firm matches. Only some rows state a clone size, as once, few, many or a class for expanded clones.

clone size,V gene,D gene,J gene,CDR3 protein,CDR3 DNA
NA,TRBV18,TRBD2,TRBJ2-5,CASSPPGGEETQYF,TGTGCCAGCTCACCACCGGGGGGGGAAGAGACCCAGTACTTC
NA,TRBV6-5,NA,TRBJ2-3,CASSWGKSTDTQYF,TGTGCCAGCAGTTGGGGGAAGAGCACAGATACGCAGTATTTT
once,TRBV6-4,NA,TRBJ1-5,CATLRRQPQHF,TGTGCCACCCTGCGGAGGCAGCCCCAGCATTTT
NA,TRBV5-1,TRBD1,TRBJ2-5,CASSPDRAGETQYF,TGCGCCAGCAGCCCGGACAGGGCTGGGGAGACCCAGTACTTC
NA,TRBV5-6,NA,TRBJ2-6,CASSLSGANVLTF,TGTGCCAGCAGCTTGTCTGGGGCCAACGTCCTGACTTTC
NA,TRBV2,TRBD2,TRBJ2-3,CASSFGLAGGPRTDTQYF,TGTGCCAGCAGTTTCGGACTAGCGGGAGGGCCACGCACAGATACGCAGTATTTT
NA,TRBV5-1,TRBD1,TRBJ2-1,CASSPNRGSYNEQFF,TGCGCCAGCAGCCCGAACAGGGGCTCCTACAATGAGCAGTTCTTC
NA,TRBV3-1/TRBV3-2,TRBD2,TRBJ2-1,CASSRGLAGAFAKQFF,TGTGCCAGCAGCCGTGGACTAGCGGGAGCCTTTGCTAAGCAGTTCTTC
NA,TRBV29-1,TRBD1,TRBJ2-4,CSVETGGKAKNIQYF,TGCAGCGTGGAGACAGGGGGCAAAGCCAAAAACATTCAGTACTTC
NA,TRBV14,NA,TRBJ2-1,CASSQKLPVEQFF,TGTGCCAGCAGCCAAAAGTTGCCGGTTGAGCAGTTCTTC
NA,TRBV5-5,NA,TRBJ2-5,CASSLGRRGGETQYF,TGTGCCAGCAGCTTGGGTCGTAGGGGTGGAGAGACCCAGTACTTC
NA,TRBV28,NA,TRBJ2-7,CASRYRGGKYEQYF,TGTGCCAGCAGATACAGAGGGGGGAAGTACGAGCAGTACTTC
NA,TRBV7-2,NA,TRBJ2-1,CASSPQRQFNEQFF,TGTGCCAGCAGTCCTCAAAGACAGTTCAATGAGCAGTTCTTC
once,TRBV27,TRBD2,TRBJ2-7,CASSLTGLAGGEQYF,TGTGCCAGCAGTTTAACGGGACTAGCGGGAGGTGAGCAGTACTTC
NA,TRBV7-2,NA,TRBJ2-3,CASVSGVTDTQYF,TGTGCCAGCGTCTCAGGGGTCACAGATACGCAGTATTTT
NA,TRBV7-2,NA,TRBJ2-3,CASSLEDSLTDTQYF,TGTGCCAGCAGCTTAGAGGATAGCCTCACAGATACGCAGTATTTT
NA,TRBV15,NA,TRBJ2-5,CATSRRTLEVETQYF,TGTGCCACCAGCAGACGGACTCTGGAAGTCGAGACCCAGTACTTC
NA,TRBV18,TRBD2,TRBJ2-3,CASSPNTGGMTDTQYF,TGTGCCAGCTCACCAAATACGGGAGGAATGACAGATACGCAGTATTTT
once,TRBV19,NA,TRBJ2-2,CASRRGGSGNTGELFF,TGTGCCAGTAGGAGGGGTGGTAGCGGTAACACCGGGGAGCTGTTTTTT
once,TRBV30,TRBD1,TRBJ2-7,CAWTRQGPYEQYF,TGTGCCTGGACTCGACAGGGTCCCTACGAGCAGTACTTC
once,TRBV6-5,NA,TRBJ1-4,CASNRGSDNEKLFF,TGTGCCAGCAATAGAGGGTCAGATAATGAAAAACTGTTTTTT
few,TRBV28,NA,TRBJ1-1,CASSLTNTEAFF,TGTGCCAGCAGTTTAACGAACACTGAAGCTTTCTTT
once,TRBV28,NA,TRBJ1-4,CASRTGNEKLFF,TGTGCCAGCAGGACAGGAAATGAAAAACTGTTTTTT
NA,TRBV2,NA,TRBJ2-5,CASSQEETQYF,TGTGCCAGCAGCCAAGAGGAGACCCAGTACTTC
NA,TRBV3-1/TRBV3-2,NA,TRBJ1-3,CASSQASGAGNTIYF,TGTGCCAGCAGCCAAGCATCGGGGGCTGGAAACACCATATATTTT
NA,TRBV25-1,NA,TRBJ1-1,CASSDDLPNTEAFF,TGTGCCAGCAGTGATGACCTGCCGAACACTGAAGCTTTCTTT
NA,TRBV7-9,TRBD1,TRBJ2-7,CASSSDRVSYEQYF,TGTGCCAGCAGCTCGGACAGGGTCTCCTACGAGCAGTACTTC
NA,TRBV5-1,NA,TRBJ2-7,CASSPSSYEQYF,TGCGCCAGCAGCCCAAGCTCCTACGAGCAGTACTTC
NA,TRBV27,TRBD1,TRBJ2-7,CASSSPGQGVHVEQYF,TGTGCCAGCAGTAGTCCGGGACAGGGGGTTCATGTCGAGCAGTACTTC
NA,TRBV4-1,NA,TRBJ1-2,CASSPYRDTNYGYTF,TGCGCCAGCAGCCCCTACCGGGACACAAACTATGGCTACACCTTC
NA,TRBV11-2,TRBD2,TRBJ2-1,CASSPGLTKNEQFF,TGTGCCAGCAGCCCGGGACTAACGAAAAATGAGCAGTTCTTC
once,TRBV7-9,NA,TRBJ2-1,CASSLVPPYNEQFF,TGTGCCAGCAGCTTAGTCCCTCCTTACAATGAGCAGTTCTTC
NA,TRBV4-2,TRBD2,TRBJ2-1,CASSPTSSGMGYNEQFF,TGTGCCAGCAGCCCAACCTCTAGCGGGATGGGTTACAATGAGCAGTTCTTC
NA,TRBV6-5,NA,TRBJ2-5,CASSLTPGLGETQYF,TGTGCCAGCAGTCTCACCCCGGGCCTTGGGGAGACCCAGTACTTC
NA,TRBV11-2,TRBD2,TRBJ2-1,CASSLSILAGGNNEQFF,TGTGCCAGCAGCTTATCAATACTAGCGGGAGGCAACAATGAGCAGTTCTTC
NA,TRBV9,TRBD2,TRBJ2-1,CASSQPGGTSGRTNEQFF,TGTGCCAGCAGCCAACCCGGCGGGACTAGCGGGAGGACGAATGAGCAGTTCTTC
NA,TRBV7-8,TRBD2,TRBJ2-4,CASSLRSGVAKNIQYF,TGTGCCAGCAGCTTAAGGAGCGGGGTAGCCAAAAACATTCAGTACTTC
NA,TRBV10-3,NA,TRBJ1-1,CAISDPITGSGTEAFF,TGTGCCATCAGTGACCCGATTACAGGGTCGGGCACTGAAGCTTTCTTT
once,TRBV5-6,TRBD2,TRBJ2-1,CASSLGLALYNEQFF,TGTGCCAGCAGCTTAGGACTAGCGCTCTACAATGAGCAGTTCTTC
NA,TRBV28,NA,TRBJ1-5,CASTSGGRGNQPQHF,TGTGCCAGCACCTCCGGGGGCCGGGGCAATCAGCCCCAGCATTTT
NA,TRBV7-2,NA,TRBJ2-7,CASSLDVAVSSEQYF,TGTGCCAGCAGCTTAGATGTGGCAGTTTCTTCCGAGCAGTACTTC
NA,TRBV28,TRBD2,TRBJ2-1,CASSPHRGLAGGPYNEQFF,TGTGCCAGCAGCCCACACCGCGGACTAGCGGGAGGGCCTTATAATGAGCAGTTCTTC
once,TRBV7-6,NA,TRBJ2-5,CASSPYTSWETQYF,TGTGCCAGCAGCCCCTACACTAGTTGGGAGACCCAGTACTTC
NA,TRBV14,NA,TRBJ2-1,CASRTSGAYNEQFF,TGTGCCAGCAGAACTTCGGGAGCGTACAATGAGCAGTTCTTC
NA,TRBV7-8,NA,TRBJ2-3,CASSLDSGGTDTQYF,TGTGCCAGCAGCTTAGATTCGGGCGGCACAGATACGCAGTATTTT
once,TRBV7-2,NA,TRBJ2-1,CASSLWVYNEQFF,TGTGCCAGCAGCTTATGGGTCTACAATGAGCAGTTCTTC
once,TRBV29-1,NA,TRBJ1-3,CSVAGSDSGNTIYF,TGCAGCGTTGCAGGGAGCGACTCTGGAAACACCATATATTTT
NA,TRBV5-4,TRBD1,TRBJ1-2,CASSLGTGGTNYYGYTF,TGTGCCAGCAGCTTAGGAACAGGGGGAACCAACTATTACGGCTACACCTTC
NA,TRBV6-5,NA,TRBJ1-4,CASTERTEAEKLFF,TGTGCCAGCACCGAGAGGACCGAAGCGGAAAAACTGTTTTTT
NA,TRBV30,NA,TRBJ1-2,CAWSEASNYGYTF,TGTGCCTGGAGTGAAGCCTCTAACTATGGCTACACCTTC
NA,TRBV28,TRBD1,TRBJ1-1,CASSLGDRVNTEAFF,TGTGCCAGCAGTTTGGGGGACAGGGTAAACACTGAAGCTTTCTTT
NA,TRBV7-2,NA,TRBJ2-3,CASSSRRAVNTDTQYF,TGTGCCAGCAGCAGCCGGAGAGCGGTAAACACAGATACGCAGTATTTT
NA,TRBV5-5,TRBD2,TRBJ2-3,CASSPRLAGGPTDTQYF,TGTGCCAGCAGCCCCCGACTAGCGGGAGGGCCCACAGATACGCAGTATTTT
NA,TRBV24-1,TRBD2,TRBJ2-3,CATSDSAARERHTQYF,TGTGCCACCAGTGATTCCGCAGCGCGGGAGCGACATACGCAGTATTTT
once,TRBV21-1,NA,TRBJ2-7,CASSSNGPGLYEQYF,TGTGCCAGCAGCTCGAACGGTCCAGGGCTCTACGAGCAGTACTTC